The entry below describes one T cell receptor beta chain. The antigen remains undetermined. Assay used: immunoSEQ multiplex PCR; TCRdb lists only in-frame clones, some missing. The table includes about 30,000 clones, approximately 85% detected once. Brentuximab vedotin exposure varied, and every patient relapsed after autologous stem cell transplantation. Isolation of CD4+ T cells from thawed PBMCs was performed by magnetic negative selection. This sample is drawn from a study of PD-1 blockade in classical Hodgkin lymphoma. Broader study findings: Lower baseline TCR diversity marked trial partial responders and progressors.

V gave up 3 bases and J gave up 7 bases, with 15 bases separating them. The CDR3 length is 15 residues. From germline, CDR1 is KGHSH and CDR2 LQKENI. The sequence was obtained from a human donor with classical Hodgkin lymphoma. This chain uses TRBV18 with TRBJ2-2; tentatively, D is TRBD1 or TRBD2 (5 bases each). The sample was CD4+ T cells from blood, taken at baseline. The CDR3 DNA reads TGTGCCAGCTCACCCGCTGCAGGGCGGGTCGGGGAGCTGTTTTTT. This codes for CASSPAAGRVGELFF.